This T cell receptor beta chain was documented in a study of early T cells in non-severe SARS-CoV-2 infection. Study context: The chains were unpaired, and the sequenced material was bulk RNA from unsorted whole blood.

This clonotype was found many times. The antigen remains unidentified. This CDR3 has 16 residues. The V gene's germline CDR1 is SGHTA and CDR2 FQGNSA. J gave up 6 bases and V 4 bases, and 8 bases lay outside the gene matches. General study points: Matching with VDJdb favored anti-spike CD8 responses (missing private and CD4 specificities).

Tagging with unique molecular identifiers was applied to individual cDNA molecules. TCRdb processed the 5' RACE reads anew with MiXCR; each CDR3 protein has one entry. There are 75,000 to 90,000 distinct CDR3 sequences in the sample; about 15% occur only once, and around 6% lies in the top ten. Material for sequencing was whole blood. The V gene is TRBV7-2, the J gene TRBJ2-2, with 10 bases that match TRBD1. The receptor was derived from an adult who was a healthcare worker with PCR-confirmed SARS-CoV-2 infection or an uninfected control (not recorded which). CDR3 sequence (DNA): TGTGCCAGCAGCTCAGCGGGACAGGGGACGTCCGGGGAGCTGTTTTTT. Its protein product is CASSSAGQGTSGELFF.